These 8 T cell receptor beta chains came from one sample sequenced in a study of blood T cells in healthy people across ages. PCR was performed a second time for about 7 to 12 cycles using a sample-barcoded 5' primer and a J-beta primer mix. One entry per CDR3 protein, called by TCRdb with MiXCR from the 5' RACE reads. The sample has about 1.6 million distinct CDR3 sequences; roughly 32% are singletons. The sample consisted of blood. The source of these receptors is a woman aged 25 to 39 in good health.

Regarding this clonotype: The CDR3 does not end in the conserved phenylalanine or tryptophan, so this is likely a read error. The chain carries TRBV6-1 and TRBJ2-5; TRBD2 aligns across 10 bases. CDR1 is MNHNS, CDR2 SASEGT, per germline. CDR3 size: 15 residues. After removal of 4 bases from V and 3 bases from J, the junction contained 5 bases not matched to a gene. The CDR3 sequence: CASSARTSGKETQYC. The CDR3 DNA reads as TGTGCCAGCAGTGCACGGACTAGCGGCAAAGAGACCCAGTACTGC.

In this sample, this clonotype turned up many times. CDR3 DNA sequence: TGCAGTGCTAGAGATTTAGAGGGAATGGAGCCCCAGCATTTT. It translates to CSARDLEGMEPQHF. The genes are TRBV20-1 and TRBJ1-5; D call uncertain. Germline-derived CDR1 and CDR2 are DFQATT and SNEGSKA (reference sequence). V gave up 0 bases and J gave up 8 bases, with 14 bases separating them. This CDR3 is 14 amino acids long.

This clonotype has just a few counts. The chain is built from TRBV27 and TRBJ2-1; 9 bases agree with TRBD1. The CDR3 loop spans 16 amino acids. Germline trimming cut 5 bases from V and 1 base from J; bases unmatched to any gene: 6. Germline lookup yields CDR1 MNHEY and CDR2 SMNVEV (reference sequence). Here the CDR3 DNA reads TGTGCCAGCAGTCGTACAGGGGGCCGGTCCTACAATGAGCAGTTCTTC. Protein: CASSRTGGRSYNEQFF.

The rearrangement uses TRBV5-1 and TRBJ2-1; 7 bases match TRBD1. The CDR3 contains 18 residues. Trimming cost V 4 bases and J 0 bases; bases outside gene matches: 13. Germline assignment: CDR1 SGHRS and CDR2 YFSETQ. CDR3 region: CASSLRNRTGFSYNEQFF. The CDR3 bases are TGCGCCAGCAGCCTTCGAAACAGGACAGGCTTCTCCTACAATGAGCAGTTCTTC.

This clonotype was seen just once. The V call is TRBV7-9, the J call TRBJ1-5; D ambiguous. The CDR3 is 20 residues long. CDR1 and CDR2 from the germline V gene are SEHNR and FQNEAQ (reference sequence). Deletions cut 1 base from V and 4 bases from J, with 26 bases between. The CDR3, as DNA: TGTGCCAGCAGCTTAGAATGTAGGTATCGGGCCTGGGCAGAGAATCAGCCCCAGCATTTT. This translates into CASSLECRYRAWAENQPQHF.

A few counts support this clonotype. A much bigger clone sits one base away, suggesting this may be a read error. V is TRBV7-8 and J is TRBJ2-1; tentatively, D is TRBD2 (5 bases). Germline CDR1 reads SGHVS; CDR2 reads FQNEAQ. CDR3 length: 12 residues. CDR3 sequence reads: CASSFPGNERFF. CDR3 sequence (DNA): TGTGCCAGCAGCTTTCCGGGGAATGAGCGGTTCTTC.

The V gene is TRBV11-3, the J gene TRBJ1-6; tentatively, D is TRBD1 (6 bases). CDR1 and CDR2 from the germline V gene are SGHNT and YENEEA. CDR3 size: 13 residues. The V end was cut by 4 bases, the J end by 14 bases, with 15 bases between. Written as DNA, the CDR3 is TGTGCCAGCAGCTACACAGGGTTTCTAACCCTCCACTTT. As protein: CASSYTGFLTLHF.

This clonotype came up a few times. The V gene is TRBV27, the J gene TRBJ2-5; D may be TRBD1 (6 bases). Per germline, CDR1 MNHEY and CDR2 SMNVEV (reference sequence). Trimming removed 6 bases from V and 12 bases from J, with 20 bases in between. CDR3 size: 13 residues. CDR3 nucleotide sequence: TGTGCCAGCAGCTGGAACCTGGGGGACAAAGAGTACTTC. Amino acid sequence: CASSWNLGDKEYF.